This T cell receptor beta chain appears in the sequencing data of a study of cytomegalovirus exposure and HLA in healthy donors. V dropped 7 bases and J dropped 0 bases, with 10 bases sitting between them. CDR1 SNHLY and CDR2 FYNNEI come from the germline V gene. The CDR3 length is 14 residues. This clone was seen once. As yet, its antigen is unknown. Findings and caveats of the study: Cytomegalovirus-associated status was assigned to about 180 TCR beta chains.

PCR was performed using 60 Vbeta and 13 Jbeta primers. The assay was immunoSEQ multiplex PCR, and TCRdb's table has in-frame clones only and misses some. The sample has 90,000 to 150,000 clones, about 80% seen once; the top ten hold 4.5% to 5%. The chain couples TRBV2 to TRBJ2-1; D is possibly TRBD2 (6 bases). This receptor was obtained from a man aged 45-60 years in good health and CMV-seropositive. Sequencing used PBMCs. CDR3 DNA: TGTGCCAGCACGACTAGGAGCTCCTACAATGAGCAGTTCTTC. Residues: CASTTRSSYNEQFF.